The rows below give T cell receptor beta chains drawn from one sample of a study of memory CD4+ T cells and cytomegalovirus serostatus. Here immunoSEQ multiplex PCR was the method, and the copy in TCRdb shows in-frame clones only, minus some. The data hold about 56,000 clones, with over 65% observed a single time. What was sequenced was memory CD4+ T cells from blood. The source of these receptors is an adult in good health and CMV-seropositive. Each CDR3 is given with its conserved first and last residue. A D gene is named only where the DNA matches it firmly. Size is omitted from some rows. Given values are once, few, many or a class for expanded clones.

D | size | J | V | DNA | CDR3
NA | NA | TRBJ2-5 | TRBV7-2 | TGTGCCAGCAGCTCGGTGGGGGCGAGGTTAGAGACCCAGTACTTC | CASSSVGARLETQYF
NA | NA | TRBJ1-4 | TRBV6-6 | TGTGCCAGCAGTTACTCGGGAGGGAGGGATGAAAAACTGTTTTTT | CASSYSGGRDEKLFF
TRBD1 | NA | TRBJ2-7 | TRBV2 | TGTGCCAACGAACCCCGGGACAGTACTTACGAGCAGTACTTC | CANEPRDSTYEQYF
NA | NA | TRBJ2-5 | TRBV28 | TGTGCCAGCCTAGCCAGGGGTGGACAAGAGACCCAGTACTTC | CASLARGGQETQYF
NA | few | TRBJ2-3 | TRBV7-2 | TGTGCCAGCAGCTTATCCCAGGGGCGGACGGATACGCAGTATTTT | CASSLSQGRTDTQYF
NA | NA | TRBJ2-5 | TRBV11-1 | TGTGCCAGCAGCTTAGCAGCACATAAAGAGACCCAGTACTTC | CASSLAAHKETQYF
TRBD2 | NA | TRBJ2-3 | TRBV14 | TGTGCCAGCAGCCGCTCTCGAGGACTAGCCGGCACAGATACGCAGTATTTT | CASSRSRGLAGTDTQYF
TRBD2 | NA | TRBJ2-1 | TRBV27 | TGTGCCAGCAGTCCGGAGGGACTAGCGCCCTACAATGAGCAGTTCTTC | CASSPEGLAPYNEQFF
NA | NA | TRBJ1-1 | TRBV4-2 | TGTGCCAGCAGCCAAGCAGGGGTTAACACTGAAGCTTTCTTT | CASSQAGVNTEAFF
TRBD1 | NA | TRBJ1-1 | TRBV10-3 | TGTGCCATCAGTATTGACAGGGGGAACACTGAAGCTTTCTTT | CAISIDRGNTEAFF
TRBD2 | NA | TRBJ2-7 | TRBV6-1 | TGTGCCAGCGGTTTGATAGTACTAGCGGTTCAGGAGCAGTACTTC | CASGLIVLAVQEQYF
TRBD1 | NA | TRBJ2-7 | TRBV28 | TGTGCCAGCAGTTCCCCCGACAGGGCCGGCGAGCAGTACTTC | CASSSPDRAGEQYF
NA | NA | TRBJ1-2 | TRBV19 | TGTGCCAGTAGTCCTTCGACAGACTATGGCTACACCTTC | CASSPSTDYGYTF
TRBD1 | NA | TRBJ2-3 | TRBV28 | TGTGCCAGCAGGGGACAGGTCAGCACAGATACGCAGTATTTT | CASRGQVSTDTQYF
TRBD1 | NA | TRBJ2-7 | TRBV5-1 | TGCGCCAGCAGCTTGAATGGACAGGGGGCCTACGAGCAGTACTTC | CASSLNGQGAYEQYF
NA | many | TRBJ1-1 | TRBV12-5 | TGTGCTAGTGGTTTGAACACTGAAGCTTTCTTT | CASGLNTEAFF
TRBD1 | NA | TRBJ1-4 | TRBV5-1 | TGCGCCAGCAGCTTGGTGGGACAGGATAATGAAAAACTGTTTTTT | CASSLVGQDNEKLFF
NA | NA | TRBJ1-3 | TRBV30 | TGTGCCTGGATGGGAGTGGGAAACACCATATATTTT | CAWMGVGNTIYF
TRBD1 | once | TRBJ1-1 | TRBV18 | TGTGCCAGCTCACGGGAGTTTGGGGTCAACCGGGACAGTAAAACTGAAGCTTTCTTT | CASSREFGVNRDSKTEAFF
NA | NA | TRBJ1-4 | TRBV5-1 | TGCGCCAGCAGCGACGGGACAACAACTAATGAAAAACTGTTTTTT | CASSDGTTTNEKLFF
TRBD1 | NA | TRBJ2-7 | TRBV28 | TGTGCCAGCAGTTCCCACTTCTTCGGGACAGGGGGCGGGGAGCAGTACTTC | CASSSHFFGTGGGEQYF
TRBD2 | NA | TRBJ2-1 | TRBV18 | TGTGCCAGCTCAGGACTAGCGGGAGGGGCAAATGAGCAGTTCTTC | CASSGLAGGANEQFF
NA | NA | TRBJ2-5 | TRBV11-2 | TGTGCCAGCAAGTCGGCGGGGGAGACCCAGTACTTC | CASKSAGETQYF
NA | NA | TRBJ2-7 | TRBV4-1 | TGCGCCAGCAGCCAAGATGCCGCGTTACCCTACGAGCAGTACTTC | CASSQDAALPYEQYF
TRBD2 | NA | TRBJ2-2 | TRBV10-3 | TGTGCCATCAGGTGGACTAGCGGGGGCCGCGGGGAGCTGTTTTTT | CAIRWTSGGRGELFF
NA | few | TRBJ2-3 | TRBV19 | TGTGCCAGTAGTATAGCTGGTACGGCCGAACACACGCAGTATTTT | CASSIAGTAEHTQYF
NA | NA | TRBJ2-2 | TRBV29-1 | TGCAGCGTTGAAACCCCCGGAAGGGGGACCGGGGAGCTGTTTTTT | CSVETPGRGTGELFF
NA | NA | TRBJ2-1 | TRBV4-2 | TGTGCCAGCAGCCAAGAGGGAGGGGGACTCGGACACAATGAGCAGTTCTTC | CASSQEGGGLGHNEQFF